What follows are 30 T cell receptor beta chains derived from one specimen sequenced in a study of blood T cell repertoires in COVID-19. TCRdb keeps only in-frame clones here, not all; method: immunoSEQ multiplex PCR. The sample yields about 190,000 clones, roughly three quarters seen once. Sequencing was carried out using PBMCs or T cells enriched from blood (not recorded which). Receptors were obtained from a woman between 45 and 65 years old with acute COVID-19.

The gene calls are TRBV29-1 and TRBJ2-5; 7 bases match TRBD2. This CDR3 spans 16 amino acids. V lost 8 bases, J lost 5 bases, and 20 bases stayed unmatched. The germline gives CDR1 SQVTM, CDR2 ANQGSEA. Written as DNA, the CDR3 is TGCAGCCTGTCCGGCCACGAGAGCGGGGAAGGGGAGACCCAGTACTTC. Its protein is CSLSGHESGEGETQYF.

The chain recombines TRBV2 with TRBJ1-2; D unresolved. Germline values: CDR1 SNHLY, CDR2 FYNNEI. Trimming took 3 bases from V and 5 from J, leaving 10 bases between them. This CDR3 contains 13 residues. Here the CDR3 reads CASSDYNVYGYTF. For the CDR3, the DNA is TGTGCCAGCAGTGATTATAATGTTTATGGCTACACCTTC.

The V gene is TRBV30, the J gene TRBJ1-1, with TRBD1 matching over 10 bases. The germline V gene encodes CDR1 GTSNPN and CDR2 SVGIG (reference sequence). This CDR3 is built from 14 residues. V shed 3 bases and J 11 bases; nucleotides not matched to a gene: 12. The CDR3 DNA reads as TGTGCCTGGAGGAACCGGGACAGGGGTCTAAATGCTTTCTTT. Translated: CAWRNRDRGLNAFF.

The CDR3 nucleotides are TGTGCCAGCAGCTTTGACAGGGGCCACAATCAGCCCCAGCATTTT. It codes for CASSFDRGHNQPQHF. J is TRBJ1-5 and V is TRBV7-2; 8 positions agree with TRBD1. The CDR3 runs to 15 residues. V lost 3 bases to trimming and J lost 3 bases; unmatched junction nucleotides: 4. Germline V gene lookup returns CDR1 SGHTA and CDR2 FQGNSA. Drawing the rest from reference TRBV7-2 and TRBJ1-5, the complete variable domain is GAGVSQSPSNKVTEKGKDVELRCDPISGHTALYWYRQSLGQGLEFLIYFQGNSAPDKSGLPSDRFSAERTGGSVSTLTIQRTQQEDSAVYLCASSFDRGHNQPQHFGDGTRLSIL.

This sequence joins TRBV14 and TRBJ1-2; no clear D gene. Germline V gene data show CDR1 as SGHDN and CDR2 as FVKESK. Trimming stripped 4 bases from V and 6 bases from J, with 12 bases between. The CDR3 spans 13 residues. The CDR3 sequence: CASSPRRSDGYTF. DNA of the CDR3: TGTGCCAGCAGCCCTAGACGGAGCGATGGCTACACCTTC.

The V gene is TRBV6-5, the J gene TRBJ1-1; D perhaps matches TRBD1 (6 bases). The CDR3 is 15 residues long. Germline CDR1 reads MNHEY; CDR2 reads SVGAGI. V was pared by 2 bases and J by 0 bases, with 10 bases between. CDR3 sequence reads: CASSYNDRLNTEAFF. The CDR3 region has the DNA TGTGCCAGCAGTTACAACGACAGGTTGAACACTGAAGCTTTCTTT.

A word on this clone: One junction end does not reproduce the germline sequence, and a read error may be involved. The J gene is TRBJ2-4, the V gene TRBV3-1 (or the pseudogene TRBV3-2); TRBD1 matches at 9 bases. CDR1 LGHDT and CDR2 YNNKEL come from the germline V gene (reference sequence). The length of the CDR3 is 11 residues. CDR3 nucleotide sequence: TGTGCCAGCAGCCAACGGGACAGGGTACACTTC. It translates to CASSQRDRVHF.

The V gene is TRBV6-5, the J gene TRBJ1-2; 11 bases map to TRBD1. Germline lookup yields CDR1 MNHEY and CDR2 SVGAGI. V gave up 2 bases and J gave up 4 bases; unmatched junction bases: 3. This CDR3 comprises 15 residues. In DNA form, the CDR3 reads TGTGCCAGCAGTTACCAAGGACAGGGGGCCTATGGCTACACCTTC. Protein: CASSYQGQGAYGYTF.

The J gene is TRBJ2-7, the V gene TRBV28; a possible D gene is TRBD1 (6 bases). Germline CDR1 is MDHEN and CDR2 is SYDVKM. With 8 bases removed from V and 4 bases from J, the gap between germline ends came to 24 bases. This CDR3 is 16 amino acids long. CDR3 protein: CASQRKYRVGLYEQYV. The CDR3, as DNA: TGTGCCAGCCAAAGGAAATACAGGGTGGGCCTTTACGAGCAGTACGTC.

J is TRBJ1-2 and V is TRBV2; D call uncertain. This CDR3 has 12 amino acids. V was shortened by 6 bases and J by 3 bases, with 8 bases between the two germline ends. Looked up from germline, CDR1 is SNHLY and CDR2 is FYNNEI. CDR3 nucleotide sequence: TGTGCCAGCAGGCCTATAGACTATGGCTACACCTTC. Amino acid sequence: CASRPIDYGYTF.

This clone was counted only a few times. The CDR3 region is CASSSDTTTEAFF. In DNA, the CDR3 is TGTGCCAGCAGTTCGGACACGACCACTGAAGCTTTCTTT. V usage is TRBV11-3 and J usage is TRBJ1-1, with a weak D call TRBD1 (5 bases). The CDR3 length is 13 residues. Germline V gives CDR1 SGHNT, CDR2 YENEEA. With 6 bases removed from V and 4 bases from J, the gap between germline ends came to 12 bases.

The J gene is TRBJ1-4, the V gene TRBV6-5; the D gene is possibly TRBD1 (6 bases). Trimming removed 8 bases at V and 2 bases at J, with 9 bases between. CDR1 and CDR2 from the germline V gene are MNHEY and SVGAGI. This CDR3 spans 13 amino acids. The CDR3 here is CASGGATNEKLFF. DNA of the CDR3: TGTGCCAGCGGGGGGGCCACTAATGAAAAACTGTTTTTT.

This chain links TRBV6-6 with TRBJ1-2; TRBD1 matches at 7 bases. CDR3 length: 16 residues. Trimming cost V 4 bases and J 7 bases; bases outside gene matches: 15. Germline V lookup: CDR1 MNHNY, CDR2 SVGAGI (reference sequence). CDR3 nucleotide sequence: TGTGCCAGCAGTTCCCTAGGAGGGGGCGCAAAGAGTGGCTACACCTTC. It yields the protein CASSSLGGGAKSGYTF.

V gene TRBV21-1 combines with J gene TRBJ2-7; TRBD2, the table's D call, lacks a check against the DNA. TRBV21-1 is a known pseudogene. There are 13 residues in the CDR3. CDR3 DNA: TGTCTGCGGGCTAGCGGGGATACCTACGAGCAGTACGTC. It encodes CLRASGDTYEQYV.

The chain employs TRBV5-1 and TRBJ1-2; 8 bases fit TRBD1. Germline CDR1 and CDR2: SGHRS and YFSETQ. The length of the CDR3 is 14 residues. V gave up 0 bases and J gave up 5 bases; unmatched junction bases: 3. CDR3 region: CASSLAGQDYGYTF. Here the CDR3 DNA reads TGCGCCAGCAGCTTGGCGGGACAGGATTATGGCTACACCTTC.

The chain employs TRBV19 and TRBJ2-5; 8 nucleotides line up with TRBD2. This CDR3 is 16 amino acids long. Germline V lookup: CDR1 LNHDA, CDR2 SQIVND (reference sequence). Trimming took 7 bases from V and 4 from J; bases not matched to a gene: 14. CDR3 residues: CASTPTGTSLPETQYF. The CDR3 bases are TGTGCCAGTACTCCTACCGGGACTAGTCTCCCAGAGACCCAGTACTTC.

In its sample, this clone was seen a few times. V gene TRBV27 combines with J gene TRBJ1-2; 7 bases map to TRBD1. Germline CDR1 is MNHEY and CDR2 is SMNVEV (reference sequence). V trimming: 0 bases; J trimming: 4 bases; junction bases outside the gene matches: 2. The CDR3 sequence is 14 residues long. CDR3 DNA: TGTGCCAGCAGTTTATCAGGGGGCCGCTATGGCTACACCTTC. This translates into CASSLSGGRYGYTF.

The chain couples TRBV4-1 to TRBJ1-4; perhaps TRBD1 as D (6 bases). Germline assignment: CDR1 MGHRA and CDR2 YSYEKL. The CDR3 spans 16 residues. Trimming pared 4 bases from V and 5 bases from J, leaving 17 bases between. This chain's CDR3 is CASSLVEGGVNEKLFF. CDR3 in DNA: TGCGCCAGCAGCCTCGTAGAAGGGGGGGTGAATGAAAAACTGTTTTTT.

CDR3 in DNA: TGTGCCAGCCGGGGACAGGGGAGCTCCTATAATTCACCCCTCCACTTT. It translates to CASRGQGSSYNSPLHF. The rearrangement joins TRBV7-2 to TRBJ1-6; the match to TRBD1 covers 10 bases. The CDR3 consists of 16 residues. V shed 8 bases, J shed 0 bases, and the junction held 4 bases outside the gene matches. Looked up from germline, CDR1 is SGHTA and CDR2 is FQGNSA.

The table lists this clone with a few counts. The chain uses TRBV3-1 (or the pseudogene TRBV3-2) and TRBJ1-4; tentative D call: TRBD1 (6 bases). From germline, CDR1 is LGHDT and CDR2 YNNKEL (reference sequence). Trimming removed 4 bases from V and 0 bases from J, with 6 bases in between. The CDR3 consists of 14 residues. The chain's CDR3 is CASSRQATNEKLFF. The CDR3 DNA is TGTGCCAGCAGCCGACAGGCAACTAATGAAAAACTGTTTTTT.

The chain employs TRBV5-1 and TRBJ2-3, with 7 bases fitting TRBD1. CDR3 length: 12 amino acids. CDR1 is SGHRS, CDR2 YFSETQ, per germline. Germline trimming cut 5 bases from V and 6 bases from J; bases unmatched to any gene: 3. CDR3 DNA: TGCGCCAGCAGGGGGACAGATGATACGCAGTATTTT. Translation: CASRGTDDTQYF. Variable domain in full (rest from reference TRBV5-1 and TRBJ2-3): KAGVTQTPRYLIKTRGQQVTLSCSPISGHRSVSWYQQTPGQGLQFLFEYFSETQRNKGNFPGRFSGRQFSNSRSEMNVSTLELGDSALYLCASRGTDDTQYFGPGTRLTVL.

The rearrangement links TRBV3-1 (or the pseudogene TRBV3-2) to TRBJ2-3, with 9 bases aligning to TRBD2. The CDR3 has 15 amino acids. Germline V CDR1 and CDR2: LGHDT, YNNKEL (reference sequence). J was trimmed by 5 bases and V by 4 bases; bases with no gene match: 7. The CDR3: CASSPLAGAQDTQYF. The CDR3 nucleotides read TGTGCCAGCAGCCCTTTAGCGGGGGCCCAAGATACGCAGTATTTT.

This chain connects TRBV19 to TRBJ1-5; no firm D call. Germline values: CDR1 LNHDA, CDR2 SQIVND (reference sequence). The CDR3 spans 15 residues. Trimming shortened V by 4 bases and J by 4 bases, and 14 bases separated the two germline ends. This CDR3 reads CASSTEEVRNQPQHF. As DNA, the CDR3 is TGTGCCAGTAGTACTGAGGAGGTCAGGAATCAGCCCCAGCATTTT.

This chain links TRBV7-8 with TRBJ2-3; perhaps TRBD2 as D (6 bases). Trimming cost V 5 bases and J 0 bases, with 12 bases left between them. The CDR3 spans 15 residues. Germline assignment: CDR1 SGHVS and CDR2 FQNEAQ. The CDR3, as DNA: TGTGCCAGCAGCCGAGGGACTTATAGCACAGATACGCAGTATTTT. Protein sequence: CASSRGTYSTDTQYF.

The chain couples TRBV6-4 to TRBJ2-3, with 8 bases lining up with TRBD2. V lost 6 bases to trimming and J lost 3 bases; unmatched junction nucleotides: 2. Germline CDR1 and CDR2: MRHNA and SNTAGT. The CDR3 totals 13 residues. The CDR3 DNA sequence: TGTGCCAGCAGCGGGGGGGCTACAGATACGCAGTATTTT. Translating it yields CASSGGATDTQYF.

The sample holds one count of this clone. This chain uses TRBV4-1 with TRBJ1-4; D gene unclear. The ends were cut back, 1 base at V and 7 bases at J, with 13 bases in the middle. From germline, CDR1 is MGHRA and CDR2 YSYEKL. The CDR3 consists of 15 residues. The CDR3 nucleotides read TGCGCCAGCAGCCAAGGGAGGGTATCGGGTGAAAAACTGTTTTTT. As protein: CASSQGRVSGEKLFF.

CDR3 loop: CASSPTGGAYEQYV. The CDR3 bases are TGCGCCAGCAGCCCAACAGGGGGCGCGTACGAGCAGTACGTC. This chain links TRBV5-1 with TRBJ2-7, with 9 bases matching TRBD1. Germline V gene lookup returns CDR1 SGHRS and CDR2 YFSETQ. This CDR3 comprises 14 residues. Losses at the gene ends were 4 bases for V and 4 bases for J; bases not matched to a gene: 6.

This chain connects TRBV28 to TRBJ1-1; D gene uncertain. This CDR3 comprises 13 residues. V was cut by 7 bases and J by 7 bases, with 16 bases left in between. CDR1 MDHEN and CDR2 SYDVKM come from the germline V gene. The CDR3 sequence is CASTPRHAFEAFF. In nucleotides, the CDR3 is TGTGCCAGCACCCCGCGACACGCATTTGAAGCTTTCTTT.

In DNA, the CDR3 is TGTGCCACCAGTCCGGGACAGCCTAGCAATCAGCCCCAGCATTTT. Protein product: CATSPGQPSNQPQHF. V usage is TRBV24-1 and J usage is TRBJ1-5, with 7 positions matching TRBD1. The CDR3 is 15 residues long. The V gene's germline CDR1 is KGHDR and CDR2 SFDVKD. After removal of 6 bases from V and 0 bases from J, the junction contained 4 bases not matched to a gene.

As concerns this clone: Just one base apart from a much larger clone, this may be a read error. The chain is built from TRBV7-2 and TRBJ1-1, with D hard to call. Trimming pared 4 bases from V and 2 bases from J, leaving 2 bases between. This CDR3 contains 11 residues. Germline values: CDR1 SGHTA, CDR2 FQGNSA. The CDR3 region has the DNA TGTGCCAGCAGCTCAAACACTGAAGCTTTCTTT. This gives the protein CASSSNTEAFF.